Listed below are T cell receptor beta chains from one sample, sequenced in a study of blood T cell repertoires in COVID-19. Repertoires were generated with immunoSEQ multiplex PCR, while TCRdb's copy carries only in-frame clones and drops some. The table lists hundreds of thousands of clones, around 89% of them singletons. Input material: PBMCs or T cells enriched from blood (not recorded which). The receptor source for this set is a woman younger than 30 with acute COVID-19. Each CDR3 is given with its conserved first and last residue. A D gene is named only where the DNA matches it firmly. The size field is filled for only some rows; it gives once, few, many or a size class.

d_call: .; j_call: TRBJ1-3; clone_size: once; v_call: TRBV6-5; cdr3_aa: CASSFTGGSGNTIYF; cdr3_nt: TGTGCCAGCAGTTTTACGGGGGGCTCTGGAAACACCATATATTTT
d_call: .; j_call: TRBJ2-7; clone_size: .; v_call: TRBV5-1; cdr3_aa: CASSSEVIQAEQYF; cdr3_nt: TGCGCCAGCAGCTCGGAAGTAATCCAGGCCGAGCAGTACTTC
d_call: TRBD1; j_call: TRBJ1-1; clone_size: once; v_call: TRBV29-1; cdr3_aa: CSVARDRVNTEAFF; cdr3_nt: TGCAGCGTCGCCAGGGACAGGGTGAACACTGAAGCTTTCTTT
d_call: TRBD1; j_call: TRBJ2-7; clone_size: .; v_call: TRBV30; cdr3_aa: CAWSVGQGGYEQYF; cdr3_nt: TGTGCCTGGAGTGTAGGACAGGGAGGCTACGAGCAGTACTTC
d_call: .; j_call: TRBJ2-7; clone_size: .; v_call: TRBV6-5; cdr3_aa: CASRARGLSYEQYF; cdr3_nt: TGTGCCAGCAGAGCTAGGGGACTGTCCTACGAGCAGTACTTC
d_call: TRBD1; j_call: TRBJ2-3; clone_size: .; v_call: TRBV7-2; cdr3_aa: CASSGRQGLDTQYF; cdr3_nt: TGTGCCAGCAGCGGTCGACAGGGTCTAGATACGCAGTATTTT
d_call: TRBD1; j_call: TRBJ2-1; clone_size: .; v_call: TRBV4-3; cdr3_aa: CASSPTHPHGGQGYNEQFF; cdr3_nt: TGCGCCAGCAGCCCAACCCACCCCCACGGGGGACAGGGATACAATGAGCAGTTCTTC
d_call: .; j_call: TRBJ2-1; clone_size: .; v_call: TRBV24-1; cdr3_aa: CATSDPETVPNEQFF; cdr3_nt: TGTGCCACCAGTGACCCTGAGACAGTACCCAATGAGCAGTTCTTC
d_call: .; j_call: TRBJ2-7; clone_size: .; v_call: TRBV11-2; cdr3_aa: CASSLVTALAAEQYF; cdr3_nt: TGTGCCAGCAGCTTAGTCACCGCTTTGGCGGCTGAGCAGTACTTC
d_call: .; j_call: TRBJ2-7; clone_size: .; v_call: TRBV5-4; cdr3_aa: CASSLQAGVRDEQYF; cdr3_nt: TGTGCCAGCAGCTTGCAGGCCGGCGTAAGAGACGAGCAGTACTTC
d_call: TRBD1; j_call: TRBJ1-2; clone_size: .; v_call: TRBV19; cdr3_aa: CASSYARGDYGYTF; cdr3_nt: TGTGCCAGTTCATACGCCAGGGGGGACTATGGCTACACCTTC
d_call: .; j_call: TRBJ1-2; clone_size: .; v_call: TRBV29-1; cdr3_aa: CSVEDGQREIYGYTF; cdr3_nt: TGCAGCGTTGAAGACGGACAGCGAGAAATCTATGGCTACACCTTC
d_call: .; j_call: TRBJ2-5; clone_size: few; v_call: TRBV4-3; cdr3_aa: CASSQAPGTQETQYF; cdr3_nt: TGCGCCAGCAGCCAAGCCCCCGGGACACAAGAGACCCAGTACTTC
d_call: TRBD2; j_call: TRBJ2-2; clone_size: .; v_call: TRBV7-2; cdr3_aa: CASSLSMLAGGRVTGELFF; cdr3_nt: TGTGCCAGCAGCTTAAGTATGCTAGCGGGAGGCCGGGTCACCGGGGAGCTGTTTTTT
d_call: TRBD1; j_call: TRBJ2-7; clone_size: .; v_call: TRBV18; cdr3_aa: CASSPRTGEAYEQYF; cdr3_nt: TGTGCCAGCTCACCAAGGACAGGGGAGGCCTACGAGCAGTACTTC
d_call: TRBD2; j_call: TRBJ2-5; clone_size: .; v_call: TRBV5-1; cdr3_aa: CASSLKLAGGEETQYF; cdr3_nt: TGCGCCAGCAGCTTAAAACTAGCGGGAGGGGAGGAGACCCAGTACTTC
d_call: .; j_call: TRBJ2-7; clone_size: .; v_call: TRBV2; cdr3_aa: CASKQAGYYEQYF; cdr3_nt: TGTGCCAGCAAACAAGCGGGCTACTACGAGCAGTACTTC
d_call: .; j_call: TRBJ2-2; clone_size: .; v_call: TRBV29-1; cdr3_aa: CSVQGRLTGELFF; cdr3_nt: TGCAGCGTCCAGGGGCGGCTCACCGGGGAGCTGTTTTTT